The 28 T cell receptor beta chains in this list originate from one sample, sequenced in a study of CXCR3-negative and CXCR3-positive naive CD8 T cells. The TRB libraries of cDNA were built by UMI-labeled 5' RACE. For each CDR3 protein, TCRdb gives one entry from its re-call of the 5' RACE reads, without DNA. The sample table includes 55,000 to 70,000 distinct CDR3 sequences. The antigens for these receptors are not known. Regarding the study as a whole: Naive cells that were CXCR3-positive had more hydrophobic TRB CDR3s (compared with CXCR3-negative naive cells).

The sample was naive CXCR3+ CD8+ T cells from blood. Subset meaning: CD45RO-CCR7+CD27+CD95- naive CD8+ T cells expressing CXCR3 (TNR3+). The receptor source for this set is a human donor in good health. Some clones in this sample may be carry-over from other donors' samples.

The chain couples TRBV6-1 to TRBJ2-7; checking the TCRdb D call of TRBD1 is not possible without DNA. This CDR3 region has 14 residues. CDR1 MNHNS and CDR2 SASEGT come from the germline V gene. The CDR3 sequence is CASSGQGSYREQYF.

The chain joins TRBV25-1 to TRBJ2-5. The CDR3 consists of 13 residues. The germline V gene encodes CDR1 MGHDK and CDR2 SYGVNS. CDR3 sequence: CASSMGSQETQYF.

CDR3 in amino acids: CASSPMGQGLYEQYF. J is TRBJ2-7 and V is TRBV7-3; TCRdb designates TRBD1, a call that cannot be tested without DNA. CDR3 length equals 15 residues. CDR1 is SGHTA and CDR2 is FQGTGA in the germline V gene.

The chain carries TRBV29-1 and TRBJ2-7; TCRdb gives TRBD1 as the D gene, but with no DNA this cannot be confirmed. CDR1 and CDR2 (germline): SQVTM, ANQGSEA. This CDR3 has 16 amino acids. CDR3 residues: CSVEDWTGVISNEQYF.

This chain joins TRBV5-4 and TRBJ2-1; with no DNA, the TCRdb D assignment of TRBD1 cannot be verified. There are 18 residues in the CDR3. Germline V gene data show CDR1 as SGHNT and CDR2 as YYREEE (reference sequence). Here the CDR3 reads CASSTQQGKKIPINEQFF.

The V call is TRBV29-1, the J call TRBJ1-4; checking the TCRdb D call of TRBD1 is not possible without DNA. The CDR3 covers 15 residues. CDR1 is SQVTM and CDR2 is ANQGSEA in the germline V gene. This CDR3 is CSVEDGDSGGEKLFF.

This rearrangement joins TRBV18 to TRBJ1-4; TCRdb's D call, TRBD1, is unchecked because there is no DNA. Looked up from germline, CDR1 is KGHSH and CDR2 is LQKENI. This CDR3 has 17 residues. This CDR3 reads CASSPAGQETTNEKLFF.

V is TRBV20-1 and J is TRBJ1-2. The germline CDR1 and CDR2 sequences are DFQATT and SNEGSKA (reference sequence). The CDR3 is made up of 13 amino acids. The CDR3 here is CSADHPRDYGYTF.

The chain links TRBV7-3 to TRBJ2-7; TCRdb proposes TRBD2, but this gene call is untestable without DNA. There are 17 residues in the CDR3. Germline CDR1 SGHTA, CDR2 FQGTGA. CDR3: CASSLDGDVLPPYEQYF.

The rearrangement joins TRBV20-1 to TRBJ2-2; the TRBD2 assignment by TCRdb is unverifiable without DNA. The CDR3 length is 14 residues. CDR1 is DFQATT and CDR2 is SNEGSKA in the germline V gene (reference sequence). CDR3 loop: CSAGLADNTGELFF.

The chain is built from TRBV28 and TRBJ2-1; TCRdb's D call, TRBD2, is unchecked because there is no DNA. This CDR3 is 19 amino acids long. CDR1 MDHEN and CDR2 SYDVKM come from the germline V gene. CDR3 in amino acids: CASLTGFSASGGPDNEQFF.

This chain joins TRBV9 and TRBJ2-7; as DNA is missing, the TRBD1 call by TCRdb cannot be tested. The CDR3 totals 14 residues. The V gene's germline CDR1 is SGDLS and CDR2 YYNGEE. CDR3 protein: CASSVEPGAYEQYF.

The V and J genes are TRBV27 and TRBJ2-5; TCRdb indicates TRBD2, and absent DNA this call remains unverified. Germline V lookup: CDR1 MNHEY, CDR2 SMNVEV (reference sequence). The CDR3 is 12 amino acids. CDR3 sequence: CASRGGAETQYF.

CDR3 residues: CSVEDLRHGEQFF. The V gene is TRBV29-1, the J gene TRBJ2-1. The CDR3 consists of 13 residues. The germline V gene has CDR1 SQVTM and CDR2 ANQGSEA.

V is TRBV7-9 and J is TRBJ2-7. CDR1 and CDR2 (germline): SEHNR, FQNEAQ (reference sequence). The CDR3 covers 12 residues. The CDR3: CASSLGPLEQYF.

The CDR3 region is CASSQDPGSPLHF. The chain carries TRBV12-3 or TRBV12-4 and TRBJ1-6; checking the TCRdb D call of TRBD1 is not possible without DNA. This CDR3 contains 13 residues.

The J gene is TRBJ2-3, the V gene TRBV2. This CDR3 is built from 16 residues. The germline V gene has CDR1 SNHLY and CDR2 FYNNEI. CDR3 protein: CASTPWLPDITDTQYF.

V usage is TRBV20-1 and J usage is TRBJ1-5; as DNA is missing, the TRBD1 call by TCRdb cannot be tested. CDR1 is DFQATT, CDR2 SNEGSKA, per germline (reference sequence). This CDR3 spans 16 amino acids. CDR3 residues: CSARDRGQGAYQPQHF.

The chain has TRBV28 and TRBJ2-3; TCRdb designates TRBD1, a call that cannot be tested without DNA. Per the germline V gene, CDR1 is MDHEN and CDR2 is SYDVKM. This CDR3 has 15 residues. The CDR3 region is CASSFREVRTDTQYF.

The chain employs TRBV20-1 and TRBJ2-7. CDR1 and CDR2 from the germline V gene are DFQATT and SNEGSKA (reference sequence). The CDR3 loop spans 15 amino acids. This CDR3 is CSARDWVGGPYEQYF.

The CDR3 sequence is CASSQGAYEQYF. The rearrangement links TRBV21-1 to TRBJ2-7; TCRdb names TRBD1, which stays unverified in the absence of DNA. TRBV21-1 is termed a pseudogene. This CDR3 has 12 residues.

The rearrangement uses TRBV21-1 and TRBJ1-5. TRBV21-1 corresponds to a pseudogene. The CDR3 has 12 residues. CDR3 protein: CASSRGNQPQHF.

V gene TRBV6-5 combines with J gene TRBJ1-2; absent DNA, TCRdb's TRBD1 call cannot be checked. Looked up from germline, CDR1 is MNHEY and CDR2 is SVGAGI. The CDR3 runs 15 residues. This CDR3 reads CASSYPTGGIYGYTF.

CDR3 loop: CASSLVVAPETYEQYF. The rearrangement joins TRBV5-1 to TRBJ2-7. The germline V gene has CDR1 SGHRS and CDR2 YFSETQ. This CDR3 region has 16 residues. Full variable domain (rest looked up from reference TRBV5-1 and TRBJ2-7): KAGVTQTPRYLIKTRGQQVTLSCSPISGHRSVSWYQQTPGQGLQFLFEYFSETQRNKGNFPGRFSGRQFSNSRSEMNVSTLELGDSALYLCASSLVVAPETYEQYFGPGTRLTVT.

J is TRBJ2-3 and V is TRBV3-1; TCRdb returns TRBD2, unconfirmable since there is no DNA. CDR1 and CDR2 (germline): LGHDT, YNNKEL (reference sequence). This CDR3 comprises 19 residues. This CDR3 reads CASSPPRTSGGANQDTQYF.

V gene TRBV3-1 combines with J gene TRBJ2-7; TCRdb indicates TRBD1, and absent DNA this call remains unverified. The CDR3 totals 14 residues. Per germline, CDR1 LGHDT and CDR2 YNNKEL (reference sequence). CDR3 in amino acids: CASSDPTGDYEQYF.

The rearrangement joins TRBV5-1 to TRBJ2-1; the TCRdb D gene call, TRBD1, has no DNA to confirm it. This CDR3 comprises 13 residues. The germline V gene encodes CDR1 SGHRS and CDR2 YFSETQ. The CDR3 spells CASSLDYGGEQFF.

This chain links TRBV7-8 with TRBJ1-1; without DNA, the TCRdb call of TRBD1 cannot be checked. Looked up from germline, CDR1 is SGHVS and CDR2 is FQNEAQ. CDR3 length: 14 amino acids. CDR3 amino acids: CASSPVGQVVEAFF.